This T cell receptor beta chain is from a study of cytomegalovirus exposure and HLA in healthy donors. Study-wide results and limits: In the 120 or so validation repertoires, approximately 93% of cluster scores exceeded 0, per a later analysis.

For this clone: Its target is not known.

Measured with immunoSEQ multiplex PCR; TCRdb has only the in-frame clones, and not every one. The sample carries some 90,000 clones, 96% recorded once. Trimming pared 2 bases from V and 7 bases from J, leaving 14 bases between. Per the germline V gene, CDR1 is GTSNPN and CDR2 is SVGIG (reference sequence). The CDR3 runs to 14 residues. The sample was PBMCs. The J gene is TRBJ1-4, the V gene TRBV30; tentative D call: TRBD1 (5 bases). This TCR was sampled from a man between 18 and 35 years old in good health and CMV-seronegative. The CDR3 here is CAWSREGLGEKLFF. CDR3 in DNA: TGTGCCTGGAGTCGTGAGGGACTAGGTGAAAAACTGTTTTTT.